These 10 T cell receptor beta chains were all obtained from the same sample, sequenced in a study of T-cell reconstitution after alpha-beta-depleted transplantation in children. The TCRbeta library incorporated unique molecular identifiers. One entry per CDR3 protein, called by TCRdb with MiXCR from the PCR reads. The table includes 5,500 to 7,000 distinct CDR3 sequences, roughly 10% detected once. The sequencing used PBMCs, mostly from graft donor cells, collected 180 days after TCRalphabeta/CD19-depleted stem cell transplant. Receptors were obtained from a child under three years old who had a stem cell transplant for acute myeloid leukemia, so the T cells may come from the graft donor.

This clonotype has a count of ten or more. The chain carries TRBV28 and TRBJ1-3; D possibly corresponds to TRBD1 (5 bases). The CDR3 length is 13 residues. Looked up from germline, CDR1 is MDHEN and CDR2 is SYDVKM. Trimming took off 5 bases at V and 8 bases at J, with 13 bases between the two ends. Here the CDR3 reads CASSLARAYTIYF. The DNA of the CDR3 is TGTGCCAGCAGTCTCGCCAGGGCGTACACCATATATTTT.

Concerning this clonotype itself: The CDR3 ends on some other residue instead of the conserved phenylalanine or tryptophan, so this is likely a read error. The DNA is omitted, as the CDR3 cannot be located on it reliably, and the CDR3 follows TCRdb's listing. V and J are TRBV28 and TRBJ2-2; the D call TRBD1 from the table was never checked on the DNA. Including both end residues, the CDR3 is 15 amino acids long. Germline-derived CDR1 and CDR2 are MDHEN and SYDVKM. CDR3: CASSRWGLNTGELFI.

This clonotype was counted many times. The chain links TRBV6-5 to TRBJ1-2, with 10 bases matching TRBD1. Germline CDR1 reads MNHEY; CDR2 reads SVGAGI. Trimming removed 6 bases from V and 4 bases from J; junction bases left unmatched: 11. This CDR3 region has 16 residues. CDR3 sequence (DNA): TGTGCCAGCAGCATAACCGGGACAGGGGTGGGCTATGGCTACACCTTC. The encoded protein is CASSITGTGVGYGYTF.

This clonotype has at least ten counts. The chain couples TRBV4-2 to TRBJ1-5, with D uncertain. The CDR3 runs 16 residues. Trimming removed 4 bases at V and 7 bases at J, with 20 bases between. Per germline, CDR1 LGHNA and CDR2 YNFKEQ. As DNA, the CDR3 is TGTGCCAGCAGCCTATTCCAGGATGACCGGGGACAGCCCCAGCATTTT. Protein sequence: CASSLFQDDRGQPQHF.

This clonotype was counted at least ten times. This chain uses TRBV11-2 with TRBJ2-7, with TRBD1 matching over 9 bases. The CDR3 length is 14 residues. CDR1 and CDR2 from the germline V gene are SGHAT and FQNNGV. V dropped 4 bases and J dropped 4; count of bases not matched to a gene: 5. CDR3 sequence reads: CASSSLQGAYEQYF. The CDR3 DNA reads as TGTGCCAGCAGCTCCCTACAGGGGGCGTACGAGCAGTACTTC.

This clonotype was observed many times. This sequence joins TRBV19 and TRBJ2-7; D not certain. The ends were cut back, 3 bases at V and 7 bases at J, with 16 bases in the middle. The CDR3 contains 14 residues. The germline V gene encodes CDR1 LNHDA and CDR2 SQIVND (reference sequence). The CDR3 spells CASSMPGRAREQYF. In DNA form, the CDR3 reads TGTGCCAGTAGTATGCCCGGACGAGCTCGGGAGCAGTACTTC.

Many counts were recorded for this clonotype. This sequence joins TRBV7-8 and TRBJ1-1, with a weak D call TRBD1 (5 bases). Germline lookup yields CDR1 SGHVS and CDR2 FQNEAQ. V was cut by 5 bases and J by 0 bases, with 22 bases left in between. This CDR3 comprises 18 residues. CDR3 nucleotide sequence: TGTGCCAGCAGCCCTAGTCTGGGGAGACAGAGGTTGAACACTGAAGCTTTCTTT. Its protein is CASSPSLGRQRLNTEAFF. Based on the CDR3 plus reference TRBV7-8 and TRBJ1-1, the full variable domain is GAGVSQSPRYKVAKRGQDVALRCDPISGHVSLFWYQQALGQGPEFLTYFQNEAQLDKSGLPSDRFFAERPEGSVSTLKIQRTQQEDSAVYLCASSPSLGRQRLNTEAFFGQGTRLTVV.

In its sample, this clonotype was seen many times. CDR3 amino acids: CASTQWGTGGDEQYF. CDR3 bases: TGTGCCAGTACCCAATGGGGGACTGGAGGGGACGAGCAGTACTTC. The genes are TRBV19 and TRBJ2-7, with D maybe TRBD2 (6 bases). Germline V gene lookup returns CDR1 LNHDA and CDR2 SQIVND (reference sequence). This CDR3 contains 15 residues. V was clipped by 7 bases and J by 5 bases, with 21 bases between them.

There are many counts of this clonotype. The chain combines TRBV6-5 with TRBJ2-5, with 7 bases identical to TRBD2. CDR3 size: 16 residues. J lost 2 bases, V lost 2 bases, and 8 bases had no gene match. Germline V CDR1 and CDR2: MNHEY, SVGAGI. The CDR3 bases are TGTGCCAGCAGTTACGCGTGGACTAGACAACAAGAGACCCAGTACTTC. Residues: CASSYAWTRQQETQYF.

By proportion, this clonotype is medium-sized. V and J are TRBV6-5 and TRBJ1-2, with D possibly being TRBD1 (6 bases). Germline values: CDR1 MNHEY, CDR2 SVGAGI. With 8 bases removed from V and 4 bases from J, the gap between germline ends came to 17 bases. The CDR3 spans 14 residues. CDR3 in amino acids: CASGRDKTTYGYTF. The CDR3 DNA follows: TGTGCCAGCGGTAGGGACAAAACCACCTATGGCTACACCTTC.